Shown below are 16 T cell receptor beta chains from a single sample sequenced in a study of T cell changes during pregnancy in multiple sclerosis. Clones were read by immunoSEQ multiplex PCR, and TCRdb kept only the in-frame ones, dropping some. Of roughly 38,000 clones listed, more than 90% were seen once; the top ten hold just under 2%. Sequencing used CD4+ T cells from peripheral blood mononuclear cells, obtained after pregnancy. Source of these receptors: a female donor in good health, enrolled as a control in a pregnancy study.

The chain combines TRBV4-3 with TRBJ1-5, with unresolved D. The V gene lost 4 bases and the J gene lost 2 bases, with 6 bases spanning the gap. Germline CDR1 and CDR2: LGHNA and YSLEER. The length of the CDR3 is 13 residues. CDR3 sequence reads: CASSLGRNQPQHF. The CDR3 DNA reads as TGCGCCAGCAGCCTGGGCCGCAATCAGCCCCAGCATTTT.

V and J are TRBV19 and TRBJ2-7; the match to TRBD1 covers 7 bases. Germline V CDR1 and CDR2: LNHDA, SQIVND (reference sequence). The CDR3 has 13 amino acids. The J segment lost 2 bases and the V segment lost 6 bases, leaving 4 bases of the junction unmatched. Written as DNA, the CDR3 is TGTGCCAGTAGCACGCAGGGGGCCTACGAGCAGTACTTC. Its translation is CASSTQGAYEQYF.

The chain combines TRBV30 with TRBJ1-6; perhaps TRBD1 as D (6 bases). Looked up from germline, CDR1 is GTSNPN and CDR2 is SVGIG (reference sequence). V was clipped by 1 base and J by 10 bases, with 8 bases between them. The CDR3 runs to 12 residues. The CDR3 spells CAWSETGSPLHF. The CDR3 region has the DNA TGTGCCTGGAGTGAGACAGGCTCACCCCTCCACTTT.

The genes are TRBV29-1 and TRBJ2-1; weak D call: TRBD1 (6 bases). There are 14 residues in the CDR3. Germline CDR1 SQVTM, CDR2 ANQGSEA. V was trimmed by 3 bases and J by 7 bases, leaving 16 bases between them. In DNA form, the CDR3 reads TGCAGCGTTGATGCAGGGGTAAAGGGTAATGAGCAGTTCTTC. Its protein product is CSVDAGVKGNEQFF.

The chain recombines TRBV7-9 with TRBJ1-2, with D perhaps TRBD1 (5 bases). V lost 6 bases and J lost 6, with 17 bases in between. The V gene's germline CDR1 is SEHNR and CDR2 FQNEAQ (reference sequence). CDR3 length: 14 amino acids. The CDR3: CASSPKGKGHGYTF. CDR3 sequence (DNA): TGTGCCAGCAGTCCGAAGGGGAAGGGGCATGGCTACACCTTC.

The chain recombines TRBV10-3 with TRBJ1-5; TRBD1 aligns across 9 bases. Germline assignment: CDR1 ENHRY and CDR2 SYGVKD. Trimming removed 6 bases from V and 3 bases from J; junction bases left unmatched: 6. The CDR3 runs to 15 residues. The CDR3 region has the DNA TGTGCCATCAGCCCCGGGACAGGGACCAATCAGCCCCAGCATTTT. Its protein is CAISPGTGTNQPQHF.

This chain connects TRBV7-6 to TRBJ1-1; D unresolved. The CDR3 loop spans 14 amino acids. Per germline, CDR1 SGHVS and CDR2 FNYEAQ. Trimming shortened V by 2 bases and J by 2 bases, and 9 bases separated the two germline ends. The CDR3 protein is CASSLSEINTEAFF. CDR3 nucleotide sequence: TGTGCCAGCAGCTTAAGCGAGATTAACACTGAAGCTTTCTTT. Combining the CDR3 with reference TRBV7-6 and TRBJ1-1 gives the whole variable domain GAGVSQSPRYKVTKRGQDVALRCDPISGHVSLYWYRQALGQGPEFLTYFNYEAQQDKSGLPNDRFSAERPEGSISTLTIQRTEQRDSAMYRCASSLSEINTEAFFGQGTRLTVV.

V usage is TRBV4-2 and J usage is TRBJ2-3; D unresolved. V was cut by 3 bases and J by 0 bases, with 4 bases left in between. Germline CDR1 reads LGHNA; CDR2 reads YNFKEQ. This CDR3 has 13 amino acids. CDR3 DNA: TGTGCCAGCAGCCAGTCTAGCACAGATACGCAGTATTTT. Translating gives CASSQSSTDTQYF.

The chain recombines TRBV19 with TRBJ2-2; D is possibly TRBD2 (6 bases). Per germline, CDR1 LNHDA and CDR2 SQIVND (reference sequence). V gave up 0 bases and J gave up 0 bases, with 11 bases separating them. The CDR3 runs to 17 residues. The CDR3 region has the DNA TGTGCCAGTAGTATAGATCGAAGGGAGGCGAACACCGGGGAGCTGTTTTTT. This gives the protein CASSIDRREANTGELFF.

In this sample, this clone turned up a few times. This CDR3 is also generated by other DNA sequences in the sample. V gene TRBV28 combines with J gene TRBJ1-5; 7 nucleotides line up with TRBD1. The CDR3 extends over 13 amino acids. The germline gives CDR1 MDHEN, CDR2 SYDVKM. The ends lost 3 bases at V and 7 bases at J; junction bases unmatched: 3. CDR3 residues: CASSLEGQQPQHF. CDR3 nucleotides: TGTGCCAGCAGTTTGGAGGGACAGCAGCCCCAGCATTTT.

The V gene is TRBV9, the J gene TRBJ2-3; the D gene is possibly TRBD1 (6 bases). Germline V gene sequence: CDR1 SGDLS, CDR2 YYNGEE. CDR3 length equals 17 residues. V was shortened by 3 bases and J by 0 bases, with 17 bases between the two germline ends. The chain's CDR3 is CASSGSGQTPSTDTQYF. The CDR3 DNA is TGTGCCAGCAGCGGGAGCGGACAGACGCCTAGCACAGATACGCAGTATTTT.

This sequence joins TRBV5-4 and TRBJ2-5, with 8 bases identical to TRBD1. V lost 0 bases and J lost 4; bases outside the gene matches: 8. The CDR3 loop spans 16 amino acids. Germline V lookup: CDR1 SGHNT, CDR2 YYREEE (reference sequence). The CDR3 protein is CASSLDRGWRAETQYF. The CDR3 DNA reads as TGTGCCAGCAGCTTGGACAGGGGGTGGAGGGCAGAGACCCAGTACTTC.

The CDR3 DNA sequence: TGTGCCAGCAGCCCAACTGGACAGGGAAGGCACGAGCAGTACTTC. Translated: CASSPTGQGRHEQYF. The rearrangement links TRBV11-3 to TRBJ2-7; 8 bases are a match to TRBD1. The germline CDR1 and CDR2 sequences are SGHNT and YENEEA. After removal of 5 bases from V and 5 bases from J, the junction contained 11 bases not matched to a gene. This CDR3 comprises 15 residues.

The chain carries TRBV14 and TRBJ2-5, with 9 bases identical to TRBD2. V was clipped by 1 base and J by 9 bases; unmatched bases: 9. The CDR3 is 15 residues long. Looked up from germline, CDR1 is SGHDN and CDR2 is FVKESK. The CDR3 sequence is CASSQASGKSSAQYF. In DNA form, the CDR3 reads TGTGCCAGCAGCCAAGCTAGCGGGAAGTCCTCGGCCCAGTACTTC.

The CDR3 region is CASSIVSPVAGGETQYF. The CDR3 nucleotides read TGTGCCAGTAGTATAGTTTCCCCCGTAGCGGGAGGAGAGACCCAGTACTTC. The V and J genes are TRBV19 and TRBJ2-5, with 10 nucleotides matching TRBD2. The V gene end was trimmed by 1 base and the J gene end by 4 bases; junction bases not matched to a gene: 9. CDR1 is LNHDA, CDR2 SQIVND, per germline (reference sequence). The CDR3 spans 17 residues.

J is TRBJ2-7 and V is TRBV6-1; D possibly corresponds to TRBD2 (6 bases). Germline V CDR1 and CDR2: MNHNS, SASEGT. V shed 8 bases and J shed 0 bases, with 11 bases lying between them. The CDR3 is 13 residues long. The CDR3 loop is CASRRDSSYEQYF. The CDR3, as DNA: TGTGCCAGCCGCCGGGACTCCTCCTACGAGCAGTACTTC.